Sequencing of this TCR beta chain was carried out in a study of T cells in localized non-small cell lung cancer. Here immunoSEQ multiplex PCR was the method, and the copy in TCRdb shows in-frame clones only, minus some. This table has 75,000 to 85,000 clones, 80% appearing once. The CDR3 contains 14 residues. The V gene's germline CDR1 is ENHRY and CDR2 SYGVKD. V shed 10 bases, J shed 5 bases, and the junction held 9 bases outside the gene matches. The sequence was collected from a female donor over 55 with stage I lung adenocarcinoma. The gene calls are TRBV10-3 and TRBJ1-5; TRBD1 aligns across 9 bases. The starting material was peripheral blood, obtained before any cancer treatment. In nucleotides, the CDR3 is TGTGCCACTGCCGGGACAGGGCTGGATCAGCCCCAGCATTTT. Translating it yields CATAGTGLDQPQHF.